This TCR beta chain comes out of a study of cytomegalovirus exposure and HLA in healthy donors. Looked up from germline, CDR1 is SGHTA and CDR2 is FQGNSA. The germline V and J ends were trimmed by 6 bases and 0 bases, with 11 bases remaining between them. The CDR3 has 14 residues. Clones were read by immunoSEQ multiplex PCR, and TCRdb kept only the in-frame ones, dropping some. The table includes around 190,000 clones, 86% detected once. The TCR was taken from a woman aged 18 to 35 in good health and CMV-seronegative. Sample: PBMCs. The rearrangement joins TRBV7-2 to TRBJ1-1; D uncertain. CDR3 amino acids: CASSLDNMNTEAFF. CDR3 coding DNA: TGTGCCAGCAGTCTCGACAACATGAACACTGAAGCTTTCTTT.